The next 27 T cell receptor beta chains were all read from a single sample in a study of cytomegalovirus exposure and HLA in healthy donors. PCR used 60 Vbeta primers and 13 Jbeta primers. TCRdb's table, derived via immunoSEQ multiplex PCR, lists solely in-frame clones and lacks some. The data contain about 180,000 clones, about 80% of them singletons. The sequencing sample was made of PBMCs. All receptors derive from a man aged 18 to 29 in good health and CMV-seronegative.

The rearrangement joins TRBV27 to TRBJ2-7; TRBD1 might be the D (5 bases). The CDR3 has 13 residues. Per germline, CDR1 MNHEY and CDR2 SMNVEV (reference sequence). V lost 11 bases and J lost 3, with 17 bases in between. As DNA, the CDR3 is TGTGCCGCAGCCCAGGGCCCGGACTACGAGCAGTACTTC. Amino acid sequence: CAAAQGPDYEQYF.

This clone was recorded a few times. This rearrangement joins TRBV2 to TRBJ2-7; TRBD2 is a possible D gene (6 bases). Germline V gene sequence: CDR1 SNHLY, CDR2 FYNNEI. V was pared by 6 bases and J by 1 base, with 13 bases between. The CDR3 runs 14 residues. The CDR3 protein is CASRGGVGSYEQYF. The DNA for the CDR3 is TGTGCCAGCAGGGGAGGAGTAGGATCCTACGAGCAGTACTTC.

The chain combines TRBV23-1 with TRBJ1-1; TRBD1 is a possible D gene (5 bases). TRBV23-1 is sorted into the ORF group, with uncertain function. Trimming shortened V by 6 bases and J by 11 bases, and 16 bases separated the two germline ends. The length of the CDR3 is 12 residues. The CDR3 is CASRKGRLIAFF. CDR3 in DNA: TGCGCCAGCAGAAAGGGGCGGTTAATCGCTTTCTTT.

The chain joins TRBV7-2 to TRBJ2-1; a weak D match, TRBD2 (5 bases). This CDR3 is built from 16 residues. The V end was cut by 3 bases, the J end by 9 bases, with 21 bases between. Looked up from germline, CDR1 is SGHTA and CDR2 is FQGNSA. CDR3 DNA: TGTGCCAGCAGCTTGTATCTCCCAAAACTAGGTCCTGAGCAGTTCTTC. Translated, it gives CASSLYLPKLGPEQFF.

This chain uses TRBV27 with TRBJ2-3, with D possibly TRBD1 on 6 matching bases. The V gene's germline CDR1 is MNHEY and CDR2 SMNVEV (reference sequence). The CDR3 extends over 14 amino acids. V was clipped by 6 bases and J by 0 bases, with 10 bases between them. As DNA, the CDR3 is TGTGCCAGCAGGAACAGGGCTAGCACAGATACGCAGTATTTT. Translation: CASRNRASTDTQYF.

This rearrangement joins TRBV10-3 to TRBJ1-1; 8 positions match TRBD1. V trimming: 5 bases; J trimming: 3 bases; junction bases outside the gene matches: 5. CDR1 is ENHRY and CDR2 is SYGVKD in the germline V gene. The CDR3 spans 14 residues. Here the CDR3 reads CAISKQGGDTEAFF. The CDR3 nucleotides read TGTGCCATCAGTAAACAGGGGGGAGACACTGAAGCTTTCTTT.

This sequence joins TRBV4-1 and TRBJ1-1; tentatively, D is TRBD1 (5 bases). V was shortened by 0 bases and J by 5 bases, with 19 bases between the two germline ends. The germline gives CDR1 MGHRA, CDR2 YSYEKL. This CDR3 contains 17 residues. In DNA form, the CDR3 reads TGCGCCAGCAGCCAAGATCCCAGTAGCGGGGGTAGGACTGAAGCTTTCTTT. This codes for CASSQDPSSGGRTEAFF.

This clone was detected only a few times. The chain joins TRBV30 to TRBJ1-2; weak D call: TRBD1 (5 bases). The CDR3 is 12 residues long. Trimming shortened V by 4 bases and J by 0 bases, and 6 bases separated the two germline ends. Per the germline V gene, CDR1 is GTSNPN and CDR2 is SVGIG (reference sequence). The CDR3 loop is CAWTGSNYGYTF. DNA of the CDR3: TGTGCCTGGACAGGGTCTAACTATGGCTACACCTTC.

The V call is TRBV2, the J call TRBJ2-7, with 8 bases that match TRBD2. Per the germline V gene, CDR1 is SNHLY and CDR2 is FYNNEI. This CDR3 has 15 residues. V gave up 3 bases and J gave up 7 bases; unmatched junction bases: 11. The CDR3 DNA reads TGTGCCAGCAGTGACATGAGCGGGAGCTGGTTAGAGCAGTACTTC. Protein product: CASSDMSGSWLEQYF.

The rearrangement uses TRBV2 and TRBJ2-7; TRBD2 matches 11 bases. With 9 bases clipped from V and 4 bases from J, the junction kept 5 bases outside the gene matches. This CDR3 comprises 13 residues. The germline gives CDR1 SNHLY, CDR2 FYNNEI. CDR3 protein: CASAGTSGYEQYF. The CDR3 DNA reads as TGTGCCAGTGCCGGGACTAGCGGTTACGAGCAGTACTTC. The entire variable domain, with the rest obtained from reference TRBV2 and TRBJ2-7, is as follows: EPEVTQTPSHQVTQMGQEVILRCVPISNHLYFYWYRQILGQKVEFLVSFYNNEISEKSEIFDDQFSVERPDGSNFTLKIRSTKLEDSAMYFCASAGTSGYEQYFGPGTRLTVT.

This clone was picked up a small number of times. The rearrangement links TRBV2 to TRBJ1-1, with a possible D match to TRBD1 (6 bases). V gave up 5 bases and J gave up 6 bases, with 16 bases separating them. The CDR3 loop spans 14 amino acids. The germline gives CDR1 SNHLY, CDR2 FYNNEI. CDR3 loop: CASSSPARTAEAFF. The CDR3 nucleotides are TGTGCCAGCAGTTCCCCTGCAAGGACAGCTGAAGCTTTCTTT.

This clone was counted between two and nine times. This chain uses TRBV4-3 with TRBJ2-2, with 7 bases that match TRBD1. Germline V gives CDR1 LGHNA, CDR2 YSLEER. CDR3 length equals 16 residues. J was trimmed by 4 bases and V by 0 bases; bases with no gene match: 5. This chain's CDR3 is CASSQERQGRTGELFF. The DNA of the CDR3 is TGCGCCAGCAGCCAAGAACGACAGGGACGCACCGGGGAGCTGTTTTTT.

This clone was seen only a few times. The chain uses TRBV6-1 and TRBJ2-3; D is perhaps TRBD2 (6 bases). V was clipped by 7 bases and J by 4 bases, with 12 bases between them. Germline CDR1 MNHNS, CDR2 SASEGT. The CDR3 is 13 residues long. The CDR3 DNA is TGTGCCAGCACTAGCGTCTTCGCAGATACGCAGTATTTT. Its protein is CASTSVFADTQYF.

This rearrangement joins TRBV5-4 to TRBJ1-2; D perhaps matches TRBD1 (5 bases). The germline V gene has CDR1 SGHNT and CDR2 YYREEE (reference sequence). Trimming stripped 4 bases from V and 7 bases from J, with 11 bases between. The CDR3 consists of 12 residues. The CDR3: CASSTQGGGYTF. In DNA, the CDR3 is TGTGCCAGCAGCACTCAGGGCGGTGGCTACACCTTC.

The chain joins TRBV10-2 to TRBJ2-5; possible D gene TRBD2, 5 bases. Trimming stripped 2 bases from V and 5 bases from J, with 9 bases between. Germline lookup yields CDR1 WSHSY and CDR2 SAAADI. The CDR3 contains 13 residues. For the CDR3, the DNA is TGCGCCAGCAGTGAGCTAGCCCCCGAGACCCAGTACTTC. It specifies CASSELAPETQYF.

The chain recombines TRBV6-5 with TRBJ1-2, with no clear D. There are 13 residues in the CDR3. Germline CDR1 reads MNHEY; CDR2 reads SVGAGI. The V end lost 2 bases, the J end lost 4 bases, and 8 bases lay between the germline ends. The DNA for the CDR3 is TGTGCCAGCAGTTACGAGGGAAGCTATGGCTACACCTTC. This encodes CASSYEGSYGYTF.

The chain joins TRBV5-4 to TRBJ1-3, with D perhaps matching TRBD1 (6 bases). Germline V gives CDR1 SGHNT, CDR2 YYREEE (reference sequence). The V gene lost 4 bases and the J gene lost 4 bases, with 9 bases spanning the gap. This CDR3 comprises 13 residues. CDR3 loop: CASSPGGGNTIYF. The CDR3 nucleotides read TGTGCCAGCAGCCCGGGGGGCGGAAACACCATATATTTT.

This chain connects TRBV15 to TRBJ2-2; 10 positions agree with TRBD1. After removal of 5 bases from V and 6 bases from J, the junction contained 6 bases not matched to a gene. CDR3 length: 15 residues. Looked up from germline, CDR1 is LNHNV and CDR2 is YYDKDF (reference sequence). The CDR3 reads CATSLRTGGAGELFF. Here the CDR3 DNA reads TGTGCCACCAGCTTGCGGACAGGGGGGGCCGGGGAGCTGTTTTTT.

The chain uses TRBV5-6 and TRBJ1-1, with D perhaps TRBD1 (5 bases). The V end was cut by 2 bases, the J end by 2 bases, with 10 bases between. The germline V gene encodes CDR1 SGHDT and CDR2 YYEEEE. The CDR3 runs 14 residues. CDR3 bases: TGTGCCAGCAGCTTTGGGCAGGGTAACACTGAAGCTTTCTTT. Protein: CASSFGQGNTEAFF.

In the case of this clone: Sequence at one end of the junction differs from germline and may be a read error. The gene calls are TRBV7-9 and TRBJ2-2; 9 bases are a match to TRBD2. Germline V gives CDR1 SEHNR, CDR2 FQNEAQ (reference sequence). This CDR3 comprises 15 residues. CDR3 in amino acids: CASSPRGGNTGEPFF. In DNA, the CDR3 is TGTGCCAGCAGCCCGCGGGGGGGCAACACCGGGGAGCCGTTTTTT.

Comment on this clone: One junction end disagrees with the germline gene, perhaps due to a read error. The CDR3 region has the DNA TGTTCCAGCAGCCCTCCGGGGGGGGCCGAAGGAGAGCAGTACTTC. Its translation: CSSSPPGGAEGEQYF. V is TRBV7-9 and J is TRBJ2-7, with 8 nucleotides matching TRBD2. The germline V gene encodes CDR1 SEHNR and CDR2 FQNEAQ (reference sequence). The length of the CDR3 is 15 residues. Full variable domain (outside the CDR3, taken from reference TRBV7-9 and TRBJ2-7): DTGVSQNPRHKITKRGQNVTFRCDPISEHNRLYWYRQTLGQGPEFLTYFQNEAQLEKSRLLSDRFSAERPKGSFSTLEIQRTEQGDSAMYLCSSSPPGGAEGEQYFGPGTRLTVT.

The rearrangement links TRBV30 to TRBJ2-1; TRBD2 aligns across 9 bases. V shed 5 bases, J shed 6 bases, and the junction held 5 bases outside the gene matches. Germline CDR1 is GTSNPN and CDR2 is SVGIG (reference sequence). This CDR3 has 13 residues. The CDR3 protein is CAWSAGGPNEQFF. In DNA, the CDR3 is TGTGCCTGGTCGGCGGGGGGGCCCAATGAGCAGTTCTTC.

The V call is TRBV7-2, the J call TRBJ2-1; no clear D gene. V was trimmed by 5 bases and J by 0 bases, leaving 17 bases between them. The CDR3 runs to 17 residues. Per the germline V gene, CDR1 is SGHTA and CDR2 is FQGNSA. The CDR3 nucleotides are TGTGCCAGCAGCCCCCCCCCGGGTCCTAGCTCCTACAATGAGCAGTTCTTC. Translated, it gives CASSPPPGPSSYNEQFF.

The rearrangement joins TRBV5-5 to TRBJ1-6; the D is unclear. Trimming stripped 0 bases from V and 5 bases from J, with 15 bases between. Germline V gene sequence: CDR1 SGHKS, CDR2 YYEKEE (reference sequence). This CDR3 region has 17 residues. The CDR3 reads CASSLGLGRTNNSPLHF. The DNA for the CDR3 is TGTGCCAGCAGCTTGGGTTTGGGCAGGACTAATAATTCACCCCTCCACTTT.

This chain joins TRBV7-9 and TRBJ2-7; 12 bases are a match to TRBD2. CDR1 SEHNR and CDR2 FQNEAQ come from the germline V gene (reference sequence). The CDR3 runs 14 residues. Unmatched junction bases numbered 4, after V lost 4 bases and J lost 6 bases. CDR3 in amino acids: CASSSSGRAGEQYF. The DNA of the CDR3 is TGTGCCAGCAGCTCTAGCGGGAGGGCGGGCGAGCAGTACTTC.

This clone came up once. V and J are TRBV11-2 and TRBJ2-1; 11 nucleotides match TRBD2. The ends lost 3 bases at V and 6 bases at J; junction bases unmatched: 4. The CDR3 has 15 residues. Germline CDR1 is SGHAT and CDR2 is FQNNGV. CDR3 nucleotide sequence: TGTGCCAGCAGCTTCTCTAGCGGGGGGAGCAATGAGCAGTTCTTC. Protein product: CASSFSSGGSNEQFF.

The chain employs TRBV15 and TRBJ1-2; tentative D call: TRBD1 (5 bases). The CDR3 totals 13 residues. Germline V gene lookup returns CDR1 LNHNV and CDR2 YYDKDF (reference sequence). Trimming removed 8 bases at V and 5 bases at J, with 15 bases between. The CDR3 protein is CATQRPGGYGYTF. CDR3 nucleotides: TGTGCCACCCAACGTCCGGGGGGGTATGGCTACACCTTC.